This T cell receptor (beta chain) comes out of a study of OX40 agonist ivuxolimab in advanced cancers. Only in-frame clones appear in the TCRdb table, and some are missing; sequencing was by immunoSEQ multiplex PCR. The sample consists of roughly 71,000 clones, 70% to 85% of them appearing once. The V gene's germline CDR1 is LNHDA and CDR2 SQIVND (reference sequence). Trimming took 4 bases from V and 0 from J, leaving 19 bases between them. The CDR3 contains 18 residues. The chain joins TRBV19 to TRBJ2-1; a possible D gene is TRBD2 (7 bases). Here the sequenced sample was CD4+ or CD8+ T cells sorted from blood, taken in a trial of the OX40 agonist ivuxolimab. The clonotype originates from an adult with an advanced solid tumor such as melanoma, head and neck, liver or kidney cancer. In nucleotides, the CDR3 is TGTGCCAGTAGTACCCGAATAAGGGGGGGGGTCTCCTACAATGAGCAGTTCTTC. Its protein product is CASSTRIRGGVSYNEQFF.